This T cell receptor beta chain was obtained from a study of blood T cell repertoires in COVID-19. Study-level background: PBMCs, B-cell-depleted T cells, or T cells were the source of the cDNA or gDNA that made up the material.

In the source study's methods: Nucleated cell counts were estimated from reference gene primer amplification. Produced via immunoSEQ multiplex PCR; TCRdb's table is partial and in-frame only. D and trimming were read from the DNA, whereas the V and J calls and clone size are those reported in that table. Among about 250,000 clones listed, around 90% were seen once. V gave up 2 bases and J gave up 6 bases, with 9 bases separating them. CDR3 length: 13 amino acids. The germline V gene encodes CDR1 SGHVS and CDR2 FQNEAQ. Only a few counts were recorded for this clone. Sequencing used peripheral blood. V and J are TRBV7-8 and TRBJ2-3, with D unclear. This sequence originates from a middle-aged woman who had recovered from COVID-19. CDR3 amino acids: CASSLPREDTQYF. CDR3 coding DNA: TGTGCCAGCAGCTTACCAAGAGAGGATACGCAGTATTTT.